This T cell receptor (beta chain) originates from a study of shared T cell receptors in the human thymus. TCRdb keeps only in-frame clones here, not all; method: immunoSEQ multiplex PCR. The repertoire has roughly 700,000 clones, around 89% of them found once; the top ten carry approximately 0.01%. Germline lookup yields CDR1 SGHVT and CDR2 SQSDAQ. V lost 1 base to trimming and J lost 2 bases; unmatched junction nucleotides: 4. This CDR3 spans 15 amino acids. These sequences were also reported in another study, on human thymus T cells.

The sample comprised thymocytes. This chain joins TRBV7-4 and TRBJ2-7, with 8 bases that match TRBD1. This TCR came from a boy under two years old with a congenital heart defect. The CDR3 is CASSLGRTGTYEQYF. For the CDR3, the DNA is TGTGCCAGCAGCTTAGGGCGGACAGGGACCTACGAGCAGTACTTC.